This is a list of T cell receptor beta chains from one sample in a study of blood T cells in healthy people across ages. TCRdb reprocessed the 5' RACE reads with MiXCR, giving one entry per CDR3 protein. Of more than 650,000 distinct CDR3 sequences in the sample, roughly 24% were seen once. In addition, the sample was reused for a study of T cells of mothers and their children.

Sequenced: blood. The receptor set was obtained from a boy aged 5-17 years in good health. CDR3s include the opening cysteine and the closing phenylalanine or tryptophan. Fields, in order: D gene, V gene, J gene, clone size, CDR3 protein, CDR3 DNA. A D gene is named only where the DNA matches it firmly. Clone size appears in some rows only: once, few, many, or a class for an expanded clone.

>.|TRBV6-5|TRBJ2-1|.
CASSYEQGAYEQHF
TGTGCCAGCAGTTACGAACAGGGCGCCTACGAGCAGCACTTC
>.|TRBV7-9|TRBJ1-5|.
CASSLGLGEPQHF
TGTGCCAGCAGCTTAGGTCTTGGGGAGCCCCAGCATTTT
>.|TRBV20-1|TRBJ2-4|.
CSAREGPGDIQYF
TGCAGTGCTAGAGAAGGCCCCGGGGACATTCAGTACTTC
>.|TRBV5-1|TRBJ2-1|.
CASKLAPEGNEQFF
TGCGCCAGCAAGCTGGCCCCTGAGGGGAATGAGCAGTTCTTC
>.|TRBV7-9|TRBJ2-1|.
CASSPSSPQFF
TGTGCCAGCAGCCCCTCTAGCCCCCAGTTCTTC
>TRBD1|TRBV7-9|TRBJ1-3|few
CASTHGRGPGNTIYF
TGTGCCAGCACCCACGGGAGGGGGCCTGGAAACACCATATATTTT
>.|TRBV4-2|TRBJ1-4|few
CASSPGAVNEKLFF
TGTGCCAGCAGCCCCGGAGCCGTTAATGAAAAACTGTTTTTT
>TRBD1|TRBV6-1|TRBJ1-5|.
CASSVWTGGDQPQHF
TGTGCCAGCAGTGTCTGGACAGGGGGGGATCAGCCCCAGCATTTT
>.|TRBV27|TRBJ2-7|.
CASSLHGDEQYF
TGTGCCAGCAGTCTCCACGGGGACGAGCAGTACTTC
>TRBD2|TRBV7-2|TRBJ2-5|.
CASSVTPSGGVETQYF
TGTGCCAGCAGCGTAACGCCTAGCGGAGGGGTGGAGACCCAGTACTTC
>TRBD1|TRBV7-2|TRBJ2-1|.
CASSLEGQNYNEQFF
TGTGCCAGCAGCTTAGAGGGACAGAATTACAATGAGCAGTTCTTC
>TRBD2|TRBV7-6|TRBJ2-5|few
CASSLASGGARETQYF
TGTGCCAGCAGCTTGGCTAGCGGGGGGGCCAGGGAGACCCAGTACTTC
>.|TRBV9|TRBJ2-1|.
CASSPTESGFYNEQFF
TGTGCCAGCAGCCCCACTGAGAGCGGTTTCTACAATGAGCAGTTCTTC
>.|TRBV18|TRBJ2-7|.
CASGGRDGWLGWPYEQYF
TGTGCCAGCGGCGGAAGGGATGGGTGGCTAGGATGGCCCTACGAGCAGTACTTC
>.|TRBV5-4|TRBJ2-1|.
CASSPNHNEQFF
TGTGCCAGCAGCCCGAACCACAATGAGCAGTTCTTC
>.|TRBV12-3/TRBV12-4|TRBJ2-7|.
CASSLNRQDEQYF
TGTGCCAGCAGTTTAAATCGTCAGGACGAGCAGTACTTC
>.|TRBV12-3/TRBV12-4|TRBJ2-5|few
CASRSGLHQETQYF
TGTGCCAGCAGGTCGGGCCTGCACCAAGAGACCCAGTACTTC
>.|TRBV20-1|TRBJ1-3|once
CSARLGGAAQVF
TGCAGTGCTAGATTGGGAGGGGCAGCCCAGGTCTTT
>.|TRBV7-9|TRBJ2-5|.
CASSLGVGRDQETQYF
TGTGCCAGCAGCTTAGGGGTTGGGCGGGATCAAGAGACCCAGTACTTC
>.|TRBV29-1|TRBJ2-7|few
CSVEWGGASLQYF
TGCAGCGTTGAATGGGGGGGGGCCTCTTTGCAGTACTTC
>TRBD1|TRBV27|TRBJ2-7|.
CASSYGQGVDEQYF
TGTGCCAGCAGTTATGGACAGGGGGTGGACGAGCAGTACTTC
>TRBD1|TRBV9|TRBJ2-7|.
CASSNRGQAHEQYF
TGTGCCAGCAGCAACAGGGGACAGGCACACGAGCAGTACTTC
>TRBD2|TRBV5-1|TRBJ2-5|.
CASSLVGGTTKTQYF
TGCGCCAGCAGCTTGGTTGGCGGGACTACGAAGACCCAGTACTTC